Listed below are T cell receptor beta chains from one sample, sequenced in a study of T cell clonotyping in hematopoietic cell transplantation. Measured with immunoSEQ multiplex PCR; TCRdb has only the in-frame clones, and not every one. The data contain approximately 11,000 clones, 92% of them singletons. The material was peripheral blood mononuclear cells, obtained before stem cell transplant. Source of these receptors: a woman in her thirties or forties with acute myeloid leukemia. Some clones in this sample may be carry-over from other donors' samples. CDR3s include the opening cysteine and the closing phenylalanine or tryptophan. The order of the fields is V gene, clone size, D gene, J gene, CDR3 protein, CDR3 DNA. D genes are given only for firm matches. Rows may omit the clone size; those that give it use once, few, many or a size class.

>TRBV19|NA|TRBD2|TRBJ2-3
CATARGFIAGGVDTQYF
TGTGCCACCGCGAGGGGATTTATAGCGGGAGGTGTGGATACGCAGTATTTT
>TRBV30|NA|NA|TRBJ2-1
CAWSVPRISVSREQFF
TGTGCCTGGAGTGTTCCCCGAATCTCTGTTTCCCGTGAGCAGTTCTTC
>TRBV30|NA|NA|TRBJ1-1
CARSGVTEAFF
TGTGCCCGTTCGGGTGTCACTGAAGCTTTCTTT
>TRBV5-1|NA|TRBD2|TRBJ2-5
CASSLGLAGTLETQYF
TGCGCCAGCAGCTTGGGACTAGCGGGAACCTTAGAGACCCAGTACTTC
>TRBV19|NA|TRBD1|TRBJ1-5
CASSIRQGGQPQHF
TGTGCCAGTAGTATAAGACAGGGGGGGCAGCCCCAGCATTTT
>TRBV27|NA|NA|TRBJ2-7
CASSLAPEPFREQYF
TGTGCCAGCAGTTTAGCCCCGGAACCCTTTCGGGAGCAGTACTTC
>TRBV7-8|NA|TRBD1|TRBJ2-6
CASSPYRVPVGGLSGANVLTF
TGTGCCAGCAGCCCCTACAGGGTTCCCGTAGGGGGCCTCTCTGGGGCCAACGTCCTGACTTTC
>TRBV4-1|NA|NA|TRBJ2-7
CASSQGSSHGSYEQYF
TGCGCCAGCAGCCAAGGGAGCTCGCACGGCTCCTACGAGCAGTACTTC
>TRBV7-6|NA|NA|TRBJ2-1
CASSLAASSYNEQFF
TGTGCCAGCAGCTTAGCGGCCAGCTCCTACAATGAGCAGTTCTTC
>TRBV2|NA|TRBD2|TRBJ2-5
CASRRDRGGRETQYF
TGTGCCAGCAGGAGAGATCGCGGGGGTCGGGAGACCCAGTACTTC
>TRBV5-1|NA|NA|TRBJ2-3
CASYFFTDTQYF
TGCGCCAGCTATTTCTTCACAGATACGCAGTATTTT
>TRBV2|once|NA|TRBJ2-1
CASIGIGQTSTYNEQFF
TGTGCCAGCATAGGGATCGGACAGACATCAACCTACAATGAGCAGTTCTTC
>TRBV19|NA|TRBD2|TRBJ2-1
CASSIGAGEYNEQFF
TGTGCCAGTAGTATAGGCGCGGGAGAATACAATGAGCAGTTCTTC
>TRBV5-5|NA|TRBD2|TRBJ2-1
CASSSGSSGNYNEQFF
TGTGCCAGCAGCTCCGGGTCTAGCGGGAACTACAATGAGCAGTTCTTC
>TRBV5-1|NA|NA|TRBJ2-7
CASSLGQPPNEQYF
TGCGCCAGCAGCTTGGGACAGCCACCCAACGAGCAGTACTTC
>TRBV5-1|NA|NA|TRBJ1-2
CASSSSGTANYGYTF
TGCGCCAGCAGCTCATCCGGGACGGCTAACTATGGCTACACCTTC
>TRBV5-1|NA|NA|TRBJ2-7
CASSLARWGPSESVDTYEQYF
TGCGCCAGCAGCTTGGCCAGGTGGGGGCCTTCTGAGAGTGTTGATACCTACGAGCAGTACTTC
>TRBV19|NA|NA|TRBJ1-5
CASSIIASNQPQHF
TGTGCCAGTAGTATTATAGCGAGCAATCAGCCCCAGCATTTT
>TRBV7-2|NA|NA|TRBJ2-2
CASSLHGPTTGELFF
TGTGCCAGCAGCCTCCACGGTCCTACCACCGGGGAGCTGTTTTTT
>TRBV7-6|NA|NA|TRBJ2-7
CASSLGTGEQYF
TGTGCCAGCAGCTTAGGGACGGGAGAGCAGTACTTC
>TRBV30|NA|NA|TRBJ1-3
CAWKQGPGNTIYF
TGTGCCTGGAAGCAGGGGCCTGGAAACACCATATATTTT
>TRBV5-1|once|NA|TRBJ1-3
CASSLLGRDSGNTIYF
TGCGCCAGCAGCTTACTAGGACGGGACTCTGGAAACACCATATATTTT
>TRBV7-2|once|NA|TRBJ2-1
CASSLAPDGEQFF
TGTGCCAGCAGCTTAGCACCAGACGGCGAGCAGTTCTTC
>TRBV5-1|NA|NA|TRBJ2-3
CASSPQMAADTQYF
TGCGCCAGCAGCCCGCAGATGGCCGCAGATACGCAGTATTTT
>TRBV5-1|NA|NA|TRBJ1-2
CASSTAAGDGYTF
TGCGCCAGCAGCACCGCCGCGGGTGATGGCTACACCTTC
>TRBV27|NA|NA|TRBJ1-5
CASSLWYGRNQPQHF
TGTGCCAGCAGTTTATGGTACGGCCGCAATCAGCCCCAGCATTTT
>TRBV9|NA|TRBD1|TRBJ2-7
CASSVAQGVGEQYF
TGTGCCAGCAGCGTCGCGCAGGGGGTGGGCGAGCAGTACTTC
>TRBV28|NA|NA|TRBJ1-3
CASSSTTLMAGNTIYF
TGTGCCAGCAGCTCCACGACATTAATGGCTGGAAACACCATATATTTT
>TRBV4-2|NA|NA|TRBJ2-3
CASSQDRGNTQYF
TGTGCCAGCAGCCAAGATCGGGGAAATACGCAGTATTTT
>TRBV29-1|NA|TRBD1|TRBJ1-2
CSVEDSGTEAPGYTF
TGCAGCGTTGAAGACTCCGGGACAGAAGCCCCCGGCTACACCTTC
>TRBV14|once|TRBD2|TRBJ2-7
CASSQRPIGTSGPYEQYF
TGTGCCAGCAGCCAACGGCCCATCGGGACTAGCGGGCCCTACGAGCAGTACTTC
>TRBV9|NA|NA|TRBJ2-1
CASSVESGRRNEQFF
TGTGCCAGCAGCGTAGAGAGCGGAAGAAGGAATGAGCAGTTCTTC
>TRBV19|NA|TRBD1|TRBJ2-7
CASSLRTGGDYEQYF
TGTGCCAGTAGTCTCCGGACAGGGGGGGATTACGAGCAGTACTTC
>TRBV7-8|NA|NA|TRBJ2-1
CATLNPGKFNEQFF
TGTGCCACCCTTAACCCGGGGAAATTCAATGAGCAGTTCTTC
>TRBV9|NA|TRBD1|TRBJ1-4
CASNNPRGRSTNEKLFF
TGTGCCAGCAATAACCCCAGGGGGCGAAGCACTAATGAAAAACTGTTTTTT
>TRBV29-1|NA|NA|TRBJ1-1
CSVTWDTEAFF
TGCAGCGTCACATGGGACACTGAAGCTTTCTTT
>TRBV7-9|NA|NA|TRBJ1-3
CASSLVGGGSGNTIYF
TGTGCCAGCAGCTTAGTCGGCGGGGGTAGTGGAAACACCATATATTTT
>TRBV7-8|NA|NA|TRBJ2-4
CASSARWGYIQYF
TGTGCCAGCAGCGCCCGGTGGGGGTACATTCAGTACTTC
>TRBV27|NA|NA|TRBJ2-3
CASSAAQDTQYF
TGTGCCAGCAGTGCTGCACAGGATACGCAGTATTTT
>TRBV30|NA|TRBD1|TRBJ1-1
CAWSGGQALSDFF
TGTGCCTGGAGTGGAGGACAGGCCCTAAGTGATTTCTTT
>TRBV18|NA|NA|TRBJ2-7
CASSPPQGSSYEQYF
TGTGCCAGCTCACCACCCCAGGGCAGCTCCTACGAGCAGTACTTC
>TRBV7-9|once|NA|TRBJ1-2
CASSWAGGDKYYGYTF
TGTGCCAGCAGCTGGGCTGGAGGGGACAAGTACTATGGCTACACCTTC
>TRBV2|NA|TRBD1|TRBJ1-5
CASSEGTGGGNQPQHF
TGTGCCAGCAGTGAAGGGACAGGGGGCGGAAATCAGCCCCAGCATTTT
>TRBV7-8|NA|NA|TRBJ2-3
CASIRGGGFTDTQYF
TGTGCCAGCATCCGGGGAGGGGGGTTCACAGATACGCAGTATTTT
>TRBV19|NA|TRBD1|TRBJ2-5
CASSPRQGRETQYF
TGTGCCAGTAGTCCTCGACAGGGGCGTGAGACCCAGTACTTC
>TRBV5-1|NA|TRBD2|TRBJ2-5
CASSLGGLASQETQYF
TGCGCCAGCAGCTTGGGCGGACTAGCGTCCCAAGAGACCCAGTACTTC
>TRBV7-2|NA|NA|TRBJ2-7
CASSLTRNEQYF
TGTGCCAGCAGCCTTACTAGGAACGAGCAGTACTTC
>TRBV2|NA|NA|TRBJ1-2
CASSERGNGYTF
TGTGCCAGCAGTGAAAGGGGGAATGGCTACACCTTC
>TRBV4-1|NA|NA|TRBJ2-7
CASSQSPAGSYEQYF
TGCGCCAGCAGCCAATCGCCGGCGGGCTCCTACGAGCAGTACTTC
>TRBV10-1|NA|TRBD2|TRBJ2-5
CASSDGGLADQETQYF
TGCGCCAGCAGTGACGGAGGACTAGCGGATCAAGAGACCCAGTACTTC